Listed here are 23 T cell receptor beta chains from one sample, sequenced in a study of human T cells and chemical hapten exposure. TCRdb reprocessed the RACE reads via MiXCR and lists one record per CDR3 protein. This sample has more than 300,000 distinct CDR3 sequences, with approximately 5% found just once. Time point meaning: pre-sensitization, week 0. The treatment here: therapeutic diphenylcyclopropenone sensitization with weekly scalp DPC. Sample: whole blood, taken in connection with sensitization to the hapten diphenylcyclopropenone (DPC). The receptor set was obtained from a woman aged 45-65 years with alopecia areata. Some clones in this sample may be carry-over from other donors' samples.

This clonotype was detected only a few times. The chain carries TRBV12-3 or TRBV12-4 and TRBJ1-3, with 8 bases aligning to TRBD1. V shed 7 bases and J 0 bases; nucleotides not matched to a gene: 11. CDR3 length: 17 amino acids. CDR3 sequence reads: CASTTPGGLGSGNTIYF. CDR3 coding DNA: TGTGCCAGCACCACGCCAGGGGGCCTCGGCTCTGGAAACACCATATATTTT.

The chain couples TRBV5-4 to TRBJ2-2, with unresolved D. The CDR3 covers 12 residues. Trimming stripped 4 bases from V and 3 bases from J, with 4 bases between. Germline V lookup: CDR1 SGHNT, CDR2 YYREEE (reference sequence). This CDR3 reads CASSVDTGELFF. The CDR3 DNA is TGTGCCAGCAGCGTTGACACCGGGGAGCTGTTTTTT.

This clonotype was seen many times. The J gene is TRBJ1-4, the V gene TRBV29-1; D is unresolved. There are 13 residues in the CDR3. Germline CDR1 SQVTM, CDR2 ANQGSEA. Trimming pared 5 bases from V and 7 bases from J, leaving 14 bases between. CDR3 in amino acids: CSVRSGQSEKLFF. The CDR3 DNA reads TGCAGCGTTAGGTCTGGGCAAAGTGAAAAACTGTTTTTT.

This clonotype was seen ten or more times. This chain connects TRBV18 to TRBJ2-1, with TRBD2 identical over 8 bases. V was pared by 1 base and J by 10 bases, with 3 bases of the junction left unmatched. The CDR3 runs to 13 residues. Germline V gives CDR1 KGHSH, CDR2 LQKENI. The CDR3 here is CASSPRSSGEQFF. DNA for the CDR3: TGTGCCAGCTCACCACGGTCTAGCGGGGAGCAGTTCTTC.

The CDR3 loop reads CASSYMASGDQETQYF. DNA of the CDR3: TGTGCCAGCAGTTATATGGCTAGCGGAGACCAAGAGACCCAGTACTTC. The chain combines TRBV6-2 or TRBV6-3 with TRBJ2-5, with 7 nucleotides matching TRBD2. Unmatched junction bases numbered 7, after V lost 3 bases and J lost 0 bases. This CDR3 spans 16 amino acids. The germline V gene encodes CDR1 MNHEY and CDR2 SVGEGT.

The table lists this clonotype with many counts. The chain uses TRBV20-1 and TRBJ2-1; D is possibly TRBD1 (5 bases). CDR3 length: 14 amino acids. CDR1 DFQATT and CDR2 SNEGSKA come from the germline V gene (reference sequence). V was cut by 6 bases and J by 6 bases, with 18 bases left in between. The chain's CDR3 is CSAITFLDTNEQFF. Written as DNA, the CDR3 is TGCAGTGCCATCACCTTTTTGGACACCAATGAGCAGTTCTTC.

The CDR3 loop is CASSSSQASSYNSPLHF. CDR3 sequence (DNA): TGTGCCAGCAGTTCCTCTCAAGCGAGCTCCTATAATTCACCCCTCCACTTT. The chain links TRBV28 to TRBJ1-6; D remains ambiguous. The CDR3 is 17 residues long. V gave up 4 bases and J gave up 0 bases, with 13 bases separating them. The germline gives CDR1 MDHEN, CDR2 SYDVKM.

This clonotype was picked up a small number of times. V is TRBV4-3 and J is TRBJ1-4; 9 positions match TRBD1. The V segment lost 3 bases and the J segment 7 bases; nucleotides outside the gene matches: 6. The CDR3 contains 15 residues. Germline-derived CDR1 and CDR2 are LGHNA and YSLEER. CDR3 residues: CASSQGDRDFEKLFF. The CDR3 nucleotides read TGCGCCAGCAGCCAGGGGGACAGGGATTTTGAAAAACTGTTTTTT.

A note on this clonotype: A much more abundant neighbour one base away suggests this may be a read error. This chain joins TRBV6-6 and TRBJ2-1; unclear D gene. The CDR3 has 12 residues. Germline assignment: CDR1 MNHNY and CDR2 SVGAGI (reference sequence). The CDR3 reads CASSYSHNGQFF. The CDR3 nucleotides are TGTGCCAGCAGTTACAGTCACAATGGGCAGTTCTTC.

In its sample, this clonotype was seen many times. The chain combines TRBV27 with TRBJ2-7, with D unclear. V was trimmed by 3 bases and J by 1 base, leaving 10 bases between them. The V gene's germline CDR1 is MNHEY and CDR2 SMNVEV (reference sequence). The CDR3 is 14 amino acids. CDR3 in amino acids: CASSLRGGSYEQYF. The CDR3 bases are TGTGCCAGCAGTTTGAGAGGCGGATCCTACGAGCAGTACTTC.

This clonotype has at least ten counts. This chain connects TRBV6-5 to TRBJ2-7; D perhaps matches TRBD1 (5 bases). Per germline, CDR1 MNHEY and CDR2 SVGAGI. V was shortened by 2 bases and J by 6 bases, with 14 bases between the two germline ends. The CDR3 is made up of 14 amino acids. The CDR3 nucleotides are TGTGCCAGCAGTTACGTCCCACCTAGGGGCGAGCAGTACTTC. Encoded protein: CASSYVPPRGEQYF.

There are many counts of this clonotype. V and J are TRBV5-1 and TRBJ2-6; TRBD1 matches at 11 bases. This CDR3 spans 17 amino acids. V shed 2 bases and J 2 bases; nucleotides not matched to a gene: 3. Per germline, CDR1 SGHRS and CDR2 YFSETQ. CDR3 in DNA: TGCGCCAGCAGCTTTGGACAGGGGGCCCCTGGGGCCAACGTCCTGACTTTC. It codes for CASSFGQGAPGANVLTF. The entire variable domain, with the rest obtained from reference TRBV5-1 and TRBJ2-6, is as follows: KAGVTQTPRYLIKTRGQQVTLSCSPISGHRSVSWYQQTPGQGLQFLFEYFSETQRNKGNFPGRFSGRQFSNSRSEMNVSTLELGDSALYLCASSFGQGAPGANVLTFGAGSRLTVL.

Here the CDR3 DNA reads TGTGCCAGCAGCCAAGGGACGACCTCAACGGGCACAGATACGCAGTATTTT. This sequence encodes CASSQGTTSTGTDTQYF. The chain recombines TRBV3-1 with TRBJ2-3; D ambiguous. Deletions cut 1 base from V and 1 base from J, with 15 bases between. Germline V gene data show CDR1 as LGHDT and CDR2 as YNNKEL (reference sequence). The CDR3 is 17 residues long.

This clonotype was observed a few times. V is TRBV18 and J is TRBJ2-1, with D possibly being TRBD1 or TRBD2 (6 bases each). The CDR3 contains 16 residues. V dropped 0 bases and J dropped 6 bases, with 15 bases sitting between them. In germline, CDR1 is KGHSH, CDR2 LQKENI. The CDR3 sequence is CASSPPNGGEFNEQFF. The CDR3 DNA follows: TGTGCCAGCTCACCACCTAACGGGGGCGAGTTCAATGAGCAGTTCTTC.

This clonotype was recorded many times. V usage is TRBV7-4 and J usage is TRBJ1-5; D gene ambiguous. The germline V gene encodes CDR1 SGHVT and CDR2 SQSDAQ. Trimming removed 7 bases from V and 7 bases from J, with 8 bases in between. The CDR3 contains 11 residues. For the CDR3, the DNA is TGTGCCAGCACCCCGGGGCAGCCCCAGCATTTT. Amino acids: CASTPGQPQHF.

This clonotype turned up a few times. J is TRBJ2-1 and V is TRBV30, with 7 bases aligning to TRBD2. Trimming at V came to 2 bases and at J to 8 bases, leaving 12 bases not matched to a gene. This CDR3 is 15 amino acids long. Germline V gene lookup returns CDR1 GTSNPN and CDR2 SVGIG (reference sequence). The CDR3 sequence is CAWSRGEGRRDEQFF. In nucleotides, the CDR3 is TGTGCCTGGAGTCGCGGGGAGGGCCGTCGGGATGAGCAGTTCTTC.

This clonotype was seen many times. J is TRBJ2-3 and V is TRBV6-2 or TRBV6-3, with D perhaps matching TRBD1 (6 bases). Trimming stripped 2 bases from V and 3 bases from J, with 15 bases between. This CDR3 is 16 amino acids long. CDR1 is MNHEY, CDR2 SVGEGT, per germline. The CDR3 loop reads CASSYLQGRRTDTQYF. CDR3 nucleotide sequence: TGTGCCAGCAGTTACCTACAGGGTAGGAGGACAGATACGCAGTATTTT.

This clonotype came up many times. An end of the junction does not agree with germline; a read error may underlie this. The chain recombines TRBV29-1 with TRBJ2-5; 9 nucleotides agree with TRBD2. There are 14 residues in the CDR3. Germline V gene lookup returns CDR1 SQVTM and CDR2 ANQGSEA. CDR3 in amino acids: CSVEATGLAGAQYF. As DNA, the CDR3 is TGCAGCGTCGAAGCCACGGGACTAGCAGGAGCCCAGTACTTC.

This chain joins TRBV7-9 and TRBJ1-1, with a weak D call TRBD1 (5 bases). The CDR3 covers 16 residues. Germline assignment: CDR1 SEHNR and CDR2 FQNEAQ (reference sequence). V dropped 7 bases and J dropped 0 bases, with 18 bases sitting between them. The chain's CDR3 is CASTHGADGLNTEAFF. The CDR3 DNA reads TGTGCCAGCACCCATGGGGCTGACGGTTTGAACACTGAAGCTTTCTTT.

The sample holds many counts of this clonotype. The CDR3: CASSQAPTANYEQYF. For the CDR3, the DNA is TGCGCCAGCAGCCAAGCGCCGACTGCGAACTACGAGCAGTACTTC. The rearrangement joins TRBV4-3 to TRBJ2-7; D gene ambiguous. CDR1 and CDR2 (germline): LGHNA, YSLEER. Trimming took 1 base from V and 3 from J, leaving 13 bases between them. CDR3 length: 15 residues.

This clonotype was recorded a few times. CDR3 sequence: CASRPGRRNEKLFF. As DNA, the CDR3 is TGTGCCAGCAGGCCCGGCCGACGTAATGAAAAACTGTTTTTT. The V gene is TRBV6-5, the J gene TRBJ1-4; D uncertain. This CDR3 has 14 residues. Germline values: CDR1 MNHEY, CDR2 SVGAGI. Trimming shortened V by 6 bases and J by 4 bases, and 12 bases separated the two germline ends.

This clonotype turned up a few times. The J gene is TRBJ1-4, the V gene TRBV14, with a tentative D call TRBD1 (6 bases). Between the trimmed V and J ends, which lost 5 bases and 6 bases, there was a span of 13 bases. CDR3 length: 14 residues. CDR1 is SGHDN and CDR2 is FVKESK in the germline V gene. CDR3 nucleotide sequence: TGTGCCAGCAGCTACAGGGATTCTCATGAAAAACTGTTTTTT. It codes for CASSYRDSHEKLFF.

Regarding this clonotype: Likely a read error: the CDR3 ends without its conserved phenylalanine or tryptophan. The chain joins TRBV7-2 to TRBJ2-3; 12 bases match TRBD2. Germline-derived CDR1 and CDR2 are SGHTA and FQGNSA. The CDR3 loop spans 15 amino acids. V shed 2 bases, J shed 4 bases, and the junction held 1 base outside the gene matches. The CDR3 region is CASSLLAGGADTQYY. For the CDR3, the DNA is TGTGCCAGCAGCTTACTAGCGGGGGGGGCAGATACGCAGTATTAT.